This is a list of T cell receptor beta chains from one sample in a study of early T cells in non-severe SARS-CoV-2 infection. MiXCR, run by TCRdb on the 5' RACE reads, gives a single entry per CDR3 protein. The sample holds under 95,000 distinct CDR3 sequences, 15% seen once. Material: whole blood. These receptors were taken from an adult who was a healthcare worker with PCR-confirmed SARS-CoV-2 infection or an uninfected control (not recorded which). Each CDR3 is given with its conserved first and last residue. The D gene is left open where the match is weak. Size values are once, few and many counts, or a class for expanded clones, and some rows have none.

clone_size | j_call | v_call | d_call | cdr3_nt | cdr3_aa
. | TRBJ1-5 | TRBV28 | . | TGTGCCAGCAGTAGGTACAATCAGCCCCAGCATTTT | CASSRYNQPQHF
many | TRBJ2-1 | TRBV12-3/TRBV12-4 | TRBD2 | TGTGCCAGCAGTTTGAGGGGGGGACTAGCGAAATCCAATGAGCAGTTCTTC | CASSLRGGLAKSNEQFF
. | TRBJ1-3 | TRBV18 | . | TGTGCCAGCTCGAGGGGAGATGGAAACACCATATATTTT | CASSRGDGNTIYF
. | TRBJ2-7 | TRBV6-2/TRBV6-3 | . | TGTGCCAGCAGTTACGGGTCCTGGCCCGAGCAGTACTTC | CASSYGSWPEQYF
. | TRBJ2-1 | TRBV9 | . | TGTGCCAGCAGCGTAGGGGAAAGGGATGAGCAGTTCTTC | CASSVGERDEQFF
few | TRBJ1-2 | TRBV29-1 | TRBD1 | TGCAGCGCCAGACAGGGGATAGGAGATGGCTACACCTTC | CSARQGIGDGYTF
few | TRBJ2-6 | TRBV19 | . | TGTGCCAGTAGTAAATCTATAGCGGAGGTCTCTGGGGCCAACGTCCTGACTTTC | CASSKSIAEVSGANVLTF
. | TRBJ2-1 | TRBV6-5 | . | TGTGCCAGCACGATTGGGGGGGCAAGCTACAATGAGCAGTTCTTC | CASTIGGASYNEQFF
. | TRBJ2-1 | TRBV28 | TRBD2 | TGTGCCAGCAGCGGGACTAGATGGTTCTTC | CASSGTRWFF
many | TRBJ2-7 | TRBV4-3 | . | TGCGCCAGCAGCCAAGTTTTAAGGGAAGAGCAGTACTTC | CASSQVLREEQYF
many | TRBJ2-1 | TRBV7-6 | . | TGTGCCAGCAGTCGAGGGACGGCCAATGAGCAGTTCTTC | CASSRGTANEQFF